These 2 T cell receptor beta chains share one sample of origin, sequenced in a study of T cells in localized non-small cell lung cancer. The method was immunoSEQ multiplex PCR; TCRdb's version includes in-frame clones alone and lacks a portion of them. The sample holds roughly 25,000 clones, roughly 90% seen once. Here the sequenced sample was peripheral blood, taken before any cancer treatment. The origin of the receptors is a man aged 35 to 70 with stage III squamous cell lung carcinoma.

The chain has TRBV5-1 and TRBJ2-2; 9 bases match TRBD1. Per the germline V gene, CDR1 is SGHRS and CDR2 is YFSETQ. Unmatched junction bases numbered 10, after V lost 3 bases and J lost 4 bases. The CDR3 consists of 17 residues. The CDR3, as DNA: TGCGCCAGCAGCTACACATTACAGGGGGCCGGCACCGGGGAGCTGTTTTTT. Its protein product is CASSYTLQGAGTGELFF.

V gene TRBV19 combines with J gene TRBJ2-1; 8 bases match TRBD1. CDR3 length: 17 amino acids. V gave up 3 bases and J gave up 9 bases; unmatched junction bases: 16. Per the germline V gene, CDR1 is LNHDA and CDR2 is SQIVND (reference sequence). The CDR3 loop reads CASSIGRTGLGHGEQFF. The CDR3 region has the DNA TGTGCCAGTAGTATTGGTAGGACAGGGTTAGGTCATGGTGAGCAGTTCTTC.